Here is one TCR beta chain with its context. Data came from immunoSEQ multiplex PCR; TCRdb stores just in-frame clones and leaves some out. The sample has about 220,000 clones; around 84% are singletons. This entry belongs to a study of blood T cell repertoires in COVID-19. Across the study: Some COVID-19 samples were acute and others convalescent; all came from the United States, Italy and Spain.

Trimming took off 5 bases at V and 6 bases at J, with 14 bases between the two ends. CDR1 LNHDA and CDR2 SQIVND come from the germline V gene (reference sequence). The CDR3 length is 14 residues. Sample: peripheral blood. The chain carries TRBV19 and TRBJ2-4, with D possibly TRBD1 on 6 matching bases. The clonotype comes from a man aged 45-65 years with active or convalescent COVID-19. The CDR3 region is CASSEVRGRNIQYF. The CDR3 coding sequence is TGTGCCAGTAGTGAAGTCAGGGGCAGAAACATTCAGTACTTC.